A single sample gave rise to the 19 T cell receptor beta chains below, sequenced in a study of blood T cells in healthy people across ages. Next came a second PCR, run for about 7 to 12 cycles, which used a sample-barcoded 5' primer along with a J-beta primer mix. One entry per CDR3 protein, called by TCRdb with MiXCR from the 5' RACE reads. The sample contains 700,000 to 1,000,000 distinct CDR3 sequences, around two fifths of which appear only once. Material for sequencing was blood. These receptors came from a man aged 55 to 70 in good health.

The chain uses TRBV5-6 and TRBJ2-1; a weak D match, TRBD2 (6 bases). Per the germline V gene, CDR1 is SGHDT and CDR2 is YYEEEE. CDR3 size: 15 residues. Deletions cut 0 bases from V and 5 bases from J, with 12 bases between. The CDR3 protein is CASSLVTSIHNEQFF. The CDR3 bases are TGTGCCAGCAGCTTGGTCACTAGCATCCACAATGAGCAGTTCTTC.

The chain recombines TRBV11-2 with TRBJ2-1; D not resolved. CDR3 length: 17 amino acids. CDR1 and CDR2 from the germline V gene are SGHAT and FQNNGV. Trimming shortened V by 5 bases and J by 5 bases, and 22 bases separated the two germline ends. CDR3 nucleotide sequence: TGTGCCAGCAGCCACAAGGTCGGCAGGCTAAGTAACAATGAGCAGTTCTTC. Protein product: CASSHKVGRLSNNEQFF.

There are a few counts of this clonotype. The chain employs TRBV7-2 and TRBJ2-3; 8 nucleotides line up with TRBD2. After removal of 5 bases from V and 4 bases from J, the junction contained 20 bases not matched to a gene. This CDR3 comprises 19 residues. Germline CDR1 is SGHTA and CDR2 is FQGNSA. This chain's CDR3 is CASSVMSGGLTVRADTQYF. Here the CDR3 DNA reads TGTGCCAGCAGCGTGATGTCGGGGGGGTTGACAGTGCGGGCAGATACGCAGTATTTT.

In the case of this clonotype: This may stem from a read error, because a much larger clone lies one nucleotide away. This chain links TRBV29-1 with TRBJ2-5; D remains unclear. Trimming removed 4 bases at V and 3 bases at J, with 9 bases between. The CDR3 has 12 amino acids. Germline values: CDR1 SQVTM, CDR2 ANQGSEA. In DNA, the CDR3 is TGCAGCGTTGTCGGCAAGGAAGAGACCCAGTACTTC. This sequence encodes CSVVGKEETQYF.

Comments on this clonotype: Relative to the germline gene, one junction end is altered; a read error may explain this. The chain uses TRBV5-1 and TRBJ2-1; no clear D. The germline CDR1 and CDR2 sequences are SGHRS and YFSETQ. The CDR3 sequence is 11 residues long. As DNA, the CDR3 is TGCGCCGGCAGCCTTAACAATGAGCAGTTCTTC. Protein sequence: CAGSLNNEQFF. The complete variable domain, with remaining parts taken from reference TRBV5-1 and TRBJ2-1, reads KAGVTQTPRYLIKTRGQQVTLSCSPISGHRSVSWYQQTPGQGLQFLFEYFSETQRNKGNFPGRFSGRQFSNSRSEMNVSTLELGDSALYLCAGSLNNEQFFGPGTRLTVL.

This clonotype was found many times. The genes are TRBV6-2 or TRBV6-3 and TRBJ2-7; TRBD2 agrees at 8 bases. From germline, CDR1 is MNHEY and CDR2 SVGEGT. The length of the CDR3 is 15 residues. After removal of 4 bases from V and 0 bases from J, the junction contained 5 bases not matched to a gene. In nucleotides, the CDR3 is TGTGCCAGCAGTTCAGCCGGGGGGGGCTCCTACGAGCAGTACTTC. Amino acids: CASSSAGGGSYEQYF.

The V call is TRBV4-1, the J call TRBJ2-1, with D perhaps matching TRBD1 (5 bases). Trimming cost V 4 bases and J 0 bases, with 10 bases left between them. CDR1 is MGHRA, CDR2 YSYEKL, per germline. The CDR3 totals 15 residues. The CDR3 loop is CASSLQDLSYNEQFF. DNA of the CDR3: TGCGCCAGCAGCCTACAGGACCTCTCCTACAATGAGCAGTTCTTC.

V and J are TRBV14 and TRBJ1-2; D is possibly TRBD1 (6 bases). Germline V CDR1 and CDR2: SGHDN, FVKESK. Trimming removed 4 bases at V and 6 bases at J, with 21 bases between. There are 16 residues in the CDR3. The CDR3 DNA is TGTGCCAGCAGCCCCCTGGGACAAGAACTAAGAAATGGCTACACCTTC. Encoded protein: CASSPLGQELRNGYTF.

CDR3 amino acids: CSADLWTDTQYF. DNA for the CDR3: TGCAGTGCTGATCTGTGGACAGATACGCAGTATTTT. This chain links TRBV20-1 with TRBJ2-3; no reliable D call. The V end lost 5 bases, the J end lost 3 bases, and 9 bases lay between the germline ends. Germline-derived CDR1 and CDR2 are DFQATT and SNEGSKA (reference sequence). The CDR3 sequence is 12 residues long.

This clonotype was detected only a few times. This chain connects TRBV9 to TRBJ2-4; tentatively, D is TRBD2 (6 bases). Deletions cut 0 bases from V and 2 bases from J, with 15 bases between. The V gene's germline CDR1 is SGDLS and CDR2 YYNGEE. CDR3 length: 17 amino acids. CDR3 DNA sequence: TGTGCCAGCAGCGTAGGGCCCCGGGGGAGATCCAAAAACATTCAGTACTTC. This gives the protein CASSVGPRGRSKNIQYF.

CDR3 in amino acids: CASSPGRQKLTEKLFF. For the CDR3, the DNA is TGTGCCAGCAGCCCGGGAAGACAGAAACTTACTGAAAAACTGTTTTTT. This sequence joins TRBV7-4 and TRBJ1-4; D possibly corresponds to TRBD1 (5 bases). V lost 5 bases and J 7 bases, leaving 20 bases between the germline ends. Germline values: CDR1 SGHVT, CDR2 SQSDAQ. This CDR3 has 16 residues.

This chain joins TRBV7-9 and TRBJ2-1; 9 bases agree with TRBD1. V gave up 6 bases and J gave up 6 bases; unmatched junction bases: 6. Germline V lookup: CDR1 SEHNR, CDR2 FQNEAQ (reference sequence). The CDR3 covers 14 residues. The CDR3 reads CASSRTGAGNEQFF. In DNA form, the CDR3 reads TGTGCCAGCAGTAGGACAGGGGCAGGCAATGAGCAGTTCTTC.

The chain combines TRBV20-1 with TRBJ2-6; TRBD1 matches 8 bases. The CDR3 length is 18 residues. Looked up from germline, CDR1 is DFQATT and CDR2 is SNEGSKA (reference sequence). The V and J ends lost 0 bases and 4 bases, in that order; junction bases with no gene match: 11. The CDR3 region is CSARDFTAGGEGANVLTF. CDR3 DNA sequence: TGCAGTGCTAGAGATTTTACGGCAGGGGGCGAGGGGGCCAACGTCCTGACTTTC.

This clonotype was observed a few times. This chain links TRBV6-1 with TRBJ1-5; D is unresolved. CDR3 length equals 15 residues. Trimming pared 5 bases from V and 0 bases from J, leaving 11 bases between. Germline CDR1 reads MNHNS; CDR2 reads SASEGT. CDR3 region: CASSFARNSNQPQHF. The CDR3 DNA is TGTGCCAGCAGTTTCGCACGGAATAGCAATCAGCCCCAGCATTTT.

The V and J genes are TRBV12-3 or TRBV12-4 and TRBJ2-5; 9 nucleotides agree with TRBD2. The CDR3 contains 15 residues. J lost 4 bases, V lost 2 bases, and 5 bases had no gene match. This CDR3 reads CASSLPAGGSETQYF. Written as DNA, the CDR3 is TGTGCCAGCAGTTTACCAGCGGGGGGTTCAGAGACCCAGTACTTC.

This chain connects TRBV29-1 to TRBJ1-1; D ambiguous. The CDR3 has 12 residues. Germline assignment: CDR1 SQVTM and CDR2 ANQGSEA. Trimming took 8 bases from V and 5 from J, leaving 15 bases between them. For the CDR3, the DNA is TGCAGCTCTCGAAGCGGTCTGACTGAAGCTTTCTTT. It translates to CSSRSGLTEAFF. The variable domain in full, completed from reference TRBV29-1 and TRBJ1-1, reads SAVISQKPSRDICQRGTSLTIQCQVDSQVTMMFWYRQQPGQSLTLIATANQGSEATYESGFVIDKFPISRPNLTFSTLTVSNMSPEDSSIYLCSSRSGLTEAFFGQGTRLTVV.

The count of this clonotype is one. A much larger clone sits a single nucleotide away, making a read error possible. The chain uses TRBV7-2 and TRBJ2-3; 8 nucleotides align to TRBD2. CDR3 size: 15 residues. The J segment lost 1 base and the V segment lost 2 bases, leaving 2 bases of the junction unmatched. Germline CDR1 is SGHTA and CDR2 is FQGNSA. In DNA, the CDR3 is TGTGCCAGCAGCTTACAAGCGGGGGGCACAGATACGCAGTATTTT. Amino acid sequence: CASSLQAGGTDTQYF.

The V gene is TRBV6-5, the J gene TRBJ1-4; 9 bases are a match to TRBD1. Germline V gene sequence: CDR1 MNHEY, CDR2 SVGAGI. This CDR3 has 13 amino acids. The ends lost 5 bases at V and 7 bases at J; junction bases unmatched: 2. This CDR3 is CASSNRGREKLFF. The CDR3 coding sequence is TGTGCCAGCAGTAACAGGGGGCGTGAAAAACTGTTTTTT.

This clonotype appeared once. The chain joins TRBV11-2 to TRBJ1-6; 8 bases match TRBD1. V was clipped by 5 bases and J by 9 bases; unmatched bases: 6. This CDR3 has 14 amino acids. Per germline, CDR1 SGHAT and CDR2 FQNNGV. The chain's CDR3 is CASSTQGAVSPLHF. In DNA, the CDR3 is TGTGCCAGCAGCACTCAGGGGGCAGTTTCACCCCTCCACTTT.